The following is a T cell receptor (beta chain) sequence with its context. Its antigen is not yet known. Base qualities are not at hand, and no much larger clone is one base apart. Genomic DNA was extracted with the Qiagen DNeasy kit from unsorted PBMCs and from negatively selected CD4+ and CD8+ fractions. TCR beta CDR3 regions were subjected to amplification by immunoSEQ multiplex PCR with primers that anneal to V and J segments. A synthetic immune receptor repertoire was used to minimize amplification bias, and remaining bias was computationally removed after sequencing. As for the authors' bioinformatics: Repertoire diversity was quantified as the Shannon entropy index using custom Python scripts. Unsorted, CD4+ and CD8+ repertoires were analyzed separately, except for combined analyses in which CD4+ and CD8+ sequences were merged in silico. A clone counted as expanded when the clone's frequency after treatment rose at least 2-fold relative to C1D1, and clones undetected at baseline were given a pseudocount of 0.5. Clones with 0 or 1 copy at C1D1 were defined as singleton clones, while clones with 2 or more copies were defined as non-singleton clones. By matching protein sequences in sorted samples from the same patient, clones expanded in unsorted samples were annotated as CD4+, CD8+ or unknown. Diversity changes from C1D1 to C4D1 were tested in paired samples using Wilcoxon tests. TCRdb took this table from immuneACCESS and kept in-frame rearrangements with V and J called. Such tables lack part of the clones; where checked against another copy, unresolved V genes explain under half of the gap, and the rest is unexplained. D and trimming come from the DNA, and the V and J calls and clone size come from that table. The sample has approximately 39,000 clones on record, 77% of them singletons. The ten biggest clones cover 9.8% of the sample.

This record comes from a study of PD-1 blockade in classical Hodgkin lymphoma (dated by TCRdb to 2020 to 2021). For the study in its entirety: Nivolumab dosing was 3 mg/kg intravenously every 2 weeks, continuing until either disease progression or unacceptable toxicity. To define a peripheral blood immune signature of response to PD-1 blockade in classical Hodgkin lymphoma, the study combined TCR beta sequencing with CyTOF.

The time point label, read with the paper, signifies: cycle 4 day 1 (C4D1), after more than 5 weeks of nivolumab. Relapse after autologous stem cell transplantation had occurred in all trial patients, and cohorts A, B and C were distinguished by prior brentuximab vedotin exposure. The trial cohort comprised a few dozen patients with relapsed/refractory classical Hodgkin lymphoma whose best overall responses were complete response, partial response or progressive disease. In the multi-cohort phase II CheckMate 205 trial, trial patients received single-agent nivolumab. Best overall response was determined by an independent review committee according to the 2007 International Working Group response criteria. Trial PBMCs were collected just before the start of nivolumab (C1D1) and during therapy at cycle 2 day 1 and cycle 4 day 1. Peripheral blood was collected in 8 mL Vacutainer Cell Preparation Tubes, from which PBMCs were isolated by centrifugation and then cryopreserved.

General conclusions and limits of the study: Trial patients achieving complete response had baseline diversity similar to newly diagnosed patients, whereas partial responders and progressors had significantly lower diversity. The study was limited to a single clinical trial cohort, and causes of repertoire differences, possibly disease activity or prior therapy, remained undefined. Patients starting nivolumab less than 1 year after ASCT had lower diversity and were excluded from later analyses to avoid confounding by immune reconstitution. Baseline TCR diversity was reported as lower in newly diagnosed patients than in healthy donors, and lower still in relapsed/refractory patients. A significant rise by C4D1 was seen in CD4+ but not CD8+ TCR diversity (p=0.0027 vs p=0.16), with the rise being most apparent in complete responders (p=0.02).

The CDR3 holds 11 amino acids from the cysteine to the phenylalanine. Only the CDR3 portion is preserved as DNA: 33 bases, with reading frame beginning at the first base. From a lookup of the germline V gene (reference sequence), CDR1 and CDR2 are GTSNPN and SVGIG. V is shortened by 4 bases, J by 5 bases, and the region joining them spans 8 bases. The sequence came from a human donor with classical Hodgkin lymphoma. Here the sequenced sample was peripheral blood mononuclear cells (PBMCs), taken before the fourth cycle of nivolumab. This chain joins TRBV30 to TRBJ1-1, with no confidently assigned D gene. Here the CDR3 is given as CAWNLGTEAFF. DNA sequence: TGTGCCTGGAATCTGGGTACTGAAGCTTTCTTT.